Sequencing of this T cell receptor beta chain was carried out in a study of OX40 agonist ivuxolimab in advanced cancers. Findings of the study overall: Certain nonresponding patients likewise had low normalized T-cell clonal expansion. With doses of 0.1 to 3.0 mg/kg, CD4+ and CD8+ blood T cells had undergone clonal expansion by week 6.

The protocol was immunoSEQ multiplex PCR, while the TCRdb copy is restricted to in-frame clones and leaves out a portion. The data contain some 90,000 clones, 92% of them singletons. Comments on this clone: Antigen unknown.

This CDR3 region has 15 residues. Trimming removed 5 bases from V and 2 bases from J, with 15 bases in between. Germline V gives CDR1 SGHAT, CDR2 FQNNGV. The chain employs TRBV11-2 and TRBJ2-5; D gene uncertain. The sequencing used CD4+ or CD8+ T cells sorted from blood, collected in a trial of the OX40 agonist ivuxolimab. The TCR originated in an adult with an advanced solid tumor such as melanoma, head and neck, liver or kidney cancer. CDR3 in DNA: TGTGCCAGCAGCATTGGACCGATTAAGCAAGAGACCCAGTACTTC. Translating it yields CASSIGPIKQETQYF.